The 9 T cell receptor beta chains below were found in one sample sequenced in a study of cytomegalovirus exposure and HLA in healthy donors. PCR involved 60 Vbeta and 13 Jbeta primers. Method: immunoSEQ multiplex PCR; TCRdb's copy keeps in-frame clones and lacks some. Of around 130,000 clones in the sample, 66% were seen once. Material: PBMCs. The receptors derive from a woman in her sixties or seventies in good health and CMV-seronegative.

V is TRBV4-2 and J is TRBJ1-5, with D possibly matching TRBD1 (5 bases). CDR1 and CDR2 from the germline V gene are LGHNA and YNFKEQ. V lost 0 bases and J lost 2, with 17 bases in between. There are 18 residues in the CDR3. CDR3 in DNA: TGTGCCAGCAGCCAAGATCTTCCGGGACTCGGTGGCAATCAGCCCCAGCATTTT. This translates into CASSQDLPGLGGNQPQHF.

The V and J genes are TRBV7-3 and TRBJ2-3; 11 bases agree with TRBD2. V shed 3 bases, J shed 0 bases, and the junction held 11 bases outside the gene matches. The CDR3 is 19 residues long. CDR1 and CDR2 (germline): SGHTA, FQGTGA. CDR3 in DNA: TGTGCCAGCAGCTTGACACTAGCGGGAGCCGATTCTAGCACAGATACGCAGTATTTT. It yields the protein CASSLTLAGADSSTDTQYF.

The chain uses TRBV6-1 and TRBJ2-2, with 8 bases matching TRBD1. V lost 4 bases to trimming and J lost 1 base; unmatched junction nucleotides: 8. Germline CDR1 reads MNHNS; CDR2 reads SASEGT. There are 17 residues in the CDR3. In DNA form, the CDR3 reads TGTGCCAGCAGTGCCCTTTGGACAGGGCTGAACACCGGGGAGCTGTTTTTT. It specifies CASSALWTGLNTGELFF.

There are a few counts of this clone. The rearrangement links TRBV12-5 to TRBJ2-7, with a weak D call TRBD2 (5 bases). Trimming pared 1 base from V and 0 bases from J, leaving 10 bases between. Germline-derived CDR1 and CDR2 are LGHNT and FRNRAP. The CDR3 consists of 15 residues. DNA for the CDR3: TGTGCTAGTGGTTTGGGCCTGGGGAGCTCCTACGAGCAGTACTTC. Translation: CASGLGLGSSYEQYF.

DNA of the CDR3: TGTGCCAGCAGCGAACAACCGCCGGGGTCTGAAGCTTTCTTT. This codes for CASSEQPPGSEAFF. The V and J genes are TRBV14 and TRBJ1-1; D gene ambiguous. This CDR3 comprises 14 residues. Trimming took off 5 bases at V and 6 bases at J, with 16 bases between the two ends. CDR1 is SGHDN and CDR2 is FVKESK in the germline V gene.

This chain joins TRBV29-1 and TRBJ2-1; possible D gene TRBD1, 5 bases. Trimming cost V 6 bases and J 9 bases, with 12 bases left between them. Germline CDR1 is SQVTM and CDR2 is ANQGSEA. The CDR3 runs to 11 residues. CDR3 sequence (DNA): TGCAGCGTCCCGACAGCAGGTGAGCAGTTCTTC. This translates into CSVPTAGEQFF.

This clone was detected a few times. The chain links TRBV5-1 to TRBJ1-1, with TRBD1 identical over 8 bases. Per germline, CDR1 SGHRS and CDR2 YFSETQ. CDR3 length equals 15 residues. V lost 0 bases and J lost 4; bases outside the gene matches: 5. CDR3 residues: CASSLVQGAGTEAFF. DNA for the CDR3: TGCGCCAGCAGCTTGGTCCAGGGGGCTGGCACTGAAGCTTTCTTT. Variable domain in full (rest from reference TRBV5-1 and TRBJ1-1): KAGVTQTPRYLIKTRGQQVTLSCSPISGHRSVSWYQQTPGQGLQFLFEYFSETQRNKGNFPGRFSGRQFSNSRSEMNVSTLELGDSALYLCASSLVQGAGTEAFFGQGTRLTVV.

The CDR3 coding sequence is TGCAGCGTTATCCAGGGGACCCACGAGCAGTACTTC. Translating gives CSVIQGTHEQYF. The chain combines TRBV29-1 with TRBJ2-7, with D tentatively TRBD1 (6 bases). The V end lost 5 bases, the J end lost 5 bases, and 13 bases lay between the germline ends. This CDR3 comprises 12 residues. Looked up from germline, CDR1 is SQVTM and CDR2 is ANQGSEA.

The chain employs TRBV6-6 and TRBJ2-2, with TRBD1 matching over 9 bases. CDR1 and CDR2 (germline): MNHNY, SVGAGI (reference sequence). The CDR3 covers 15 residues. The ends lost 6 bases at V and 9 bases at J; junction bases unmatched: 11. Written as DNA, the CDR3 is TGTGCCAGCAGACCCGGGACAGGGAGTCGGAGGGAGCTGTTTTTT. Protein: CASRPGTGSRRELFF.